This passage covers 32 T cell receptor beta chains from one sample sequenced in a study of molecular identifiers for immune sequencing clone quantification. From the PCR reads, TCRdb called clonotypes with MiXCR, one entry per CDR3 protein. The repertoire includes a few hundred thousand distinct CDR3 sequences, over 20% of them detected once, and 0.7% to 0.95% sits in the top ten. What was sequenced was naive CD8+ T cells from blood, with Jurkat cell RNA spiked in. Subset: FACS-sorted CD8+CD4-CCR7+CD45RA+ naive T cells. These receptors were taken from a human donor in good health. Some libraries in this study had Jurkat cell RNA spiked in.

This clonotype was observed a few times. The rearrangement links TRBV12-3 or TRBV12-4 to TRBJ2-1, with D perhaps matching TRBD1 (7 bases). V was cut by 5 bases and J by 6 bases, with 14 bases left in between. This CDR3 has 14 amino acids. The CDR3 DNA sequence: TGTGCCAGCAGTCCCAGACAGGGAGGCAATGAGCAGTTCTTC. Translating gives CASSPRQGGNEQFF.

This clonotype was detected only once. This may arise from a read error, as a much more abundant clone is one base away. Given the absence of the conserved phenylalanine or tryptophan at the CDR3 end, a read error is likely. V usage is TRBV5-1 and J usage is TRBJ2-7; D possibly corresponds to TRBD1 (5 bases). CDR3 size: 12 residues. The germline CDR1 and CDR2 sequences are SGHRS and YFSETQ. V shed 0 bases and J shed 5 bases, with 6 bases lying between them. The CDR3 bases are TGCGCCAGCAGCTTGGTAGGGGACGAGCAGTACTTG. Its translation: CASSLVGDEQYL.

This clonotype has a single count. This may come from a read error, since a much larger clone is one base off. The V and J genes are TRBV6-2 or TRBV6-3 and TRBJ1-1; D gene uncertain. The CDR3 covers 11 residues. Germline V gene sequence: CDR1 MNHEY, CDR2 SVGEGT. The CDR3 protein is CASGYDYEAFF. CDR3 bases: TGTGCCAGCGGTTACGACTATGAAGCTTTCTTT.

Remarks on this clonotype: A much larger clone lies a single base off, so this may be a read error. V gene TRBV6-2 or TRBV6-3 combines with J gene TRBJ2-1; D remains unclear. Germline-derived CDR1 and CDR2 are MNHEY and SVGEGT. CDR3 length: 14 amino acids. V lost 2 bases and J lost 7, with 12 bases in between. Here the CDR3 DNA reads TGTGCCAGCAGTTACCACAGCAGTCCGAATGAGCAGTTCTTC. Translation gives CASSYHSSPNEQFF.

This clonotype was detected a few times. The rearrangement links TRBV12-3 or TRBV12-4 to TRBJ1-2; D gene ambiguous. The V end was cut by 6 bases, the J end by 6 bases, with 17 bases between. The CDR3 consists of 14 residues. The CDR3 sequence: CASSRRPEVDGYTF. CDR3 DNA sequence: TGTGCCAGCAGCCGCCGGCCTGAGGTCGATGGCTACACCTTC.

This clonotype was observed a handful of times. At one of its ends the junction is not consistent with the germline gene, which may arise from a read error. The chain carries TRBV7-7 and TRBJ2-6, with TRBD2 as a possible D gene (6 bases). Germline V lookup: CDR1 SSHAT, CDR2 FNYEAQ (reference sequence). CDR3 length: 17 residues. The CDR3: CASSLEPGDSGANVLTF. The CDR3 DNA is TGTGCTAGCAGCTTAGAGCCGGGGGACTCTGGGGCCAACGTCCTGACTTTC.

On this clonotype itself: This could be a read error, since a much larger clone is one nucleotide away. This chain links TRBV20-1 with TRBJ2-5; TRBD2 matches 9 bases. The CDR3 loop spans 17 amino acids. The germline CDR1 and CDR2 sequences are DFQATT and SNEGSKA (reference sequence). This CDR3 reads CSARAHPGRLAEEIQYF. For the CDR3, the DNA is TGCAGTGCTAGAGCCCACCCTGGTCGACTAGCGGAAGAGATCCAGTACTTC.

This clonotype came up many times. J is TRBJ1-1 and V is TRBV29-1; a possible D gene is TRBD1 (6 bases). The V gene lost 3 bases and the J gene lost 0 bases, with 11 bases spanning the gap. The CDR3 has 14 residues. From germline, CDR1 is SQVTM and CDR2 ANQGSEA. The CDR3 coding sequence is TGCAGCGTTGAGGTGGACAGCTTGAACACTGAAGCTTTCTTT. This gives the protein CSVEVDSLNTEAFF. The whole variable domain, remainder taken from reference TRBV29-1 and TRBJ1-1, is SAVISQKPSRDICQRGTSLTIQCQVDSQVTMMFWYRQQPGQSLTLIATANQGSEATYESGFVIDKFPISRPNLTFSTLTVSNMSPEDSSIYLCSVEVDSLNTEAFFGQGTRLTVV.

This clonotype was observed a few times. The chain combines TRBV10-1 with TRBJ2-5; D is uncertain. Trimming left V 8 bases short and J 5 bases short, with 15 bases between. Per germline, CDR1 WNHNN and CDR2 SYGVQD (reference sequence). The CDR3 is 13 amino acids. CDR3 residues: CASAGPGRETQYF. Written as DNA, the CDR3 is TGCGCCAGCGCAGGCCCGGGCCGGGAGACCCAGTACTTC.

This clonotype was picked up one time. One end of the junction is discordant with germline, which a read error may explain. This chain joins TRBV4-1 and TRBJ2-7; D unclear. This CDR3 contains 14 residues. Looked up from germline, CDR1 is MGHRA and CDR2 is YSYEKL. Here the CDR3 reads CASNQGTASYEQYF. For the CDR3, the DNA is TGCGCCAGCAACCAAGGTACGGCGTCCTACGAGCAGTACTTC.

About this clonotype itself: A much larger clone lies a single base off, so this may be a read error. V and J are TRBV15 and TRBJ1-3; D unclear. The CDR3 contains 17 residues. CDR1 is LNHNV, CDR2 YYDKDF, per germline (reference sequence). The CDR3 loop reads CTTSRVPAANSGNTIYF. The CDR3 DNA reads TGTACCACCAGCAGAGTTCCGGCAGCAAACTCTGGAAACACCATATATTTT.

There are many counts of this clonotype. V usage is TRBV4-2 and J usage is TRBJ2-7; D is undetermined. Germline V gene lookup returns CDR1 LGHNA and CDR2 YNFKEQ. This CDR3 comprises 15 residues. V lost 0 bases and J lost 2, with 11 bases in between. CDR3: CASSQDNGHPYEQYF. CDR3 nucleotide sequence: TGTGCCAGCAGCCAAGATAACGGCCATCCCTACGAGCAGTACTTC.

In its sample, this clonotype was seen many times. The chain employs TRBV9 and TRBJ1-1; tentatively, D is TRBD1 (6 bases). Germline CDR1 reads SGDLS; CDR2 reads YYNGEE. With 0 bases removed from V and 3 bases from J, the gap between germline ends came to 18 bases. This CDR3 has 17 residues. The CDR3: CASSVAGGDFTDTEAFF. The CDR3 DNA is TGTGCCAGCAGCGTAGCTGGGGGCGACTTTACGGACACTGAAGCTTTCTTT.

The chain joins TRBV15 to TRBJ2-7; 14 bases line up with TRBD2. V trimming: 5 bases; J trimming: 7 bases; junction bases outside the gene matches: 22. CDR3 length: 20 residues. Germline V gene lookup returns CDR1 LNHNV and CDR2 YYDKDF (reference sequence). The CDR3 bases are TGTGCCACCAGCGGACTTACCACGGACGGTGGACTAGCGGGAGGCTTAGAGCAGTACTTC. Its translation is CATSGLTTDGGLAGGLEQYF.

In the case of this clonotype: It may be a read error: a sequence one base away is much more abundant. V usage is TRBV20-1 and J usage is TRBJ1-1; D is possibly TRBD1 (5 bases). Germline V gives CDR1 DFQATT, CDR2 SNEGSKA (reference sequence). V was clipped by 7 bases and J by 11 bases, with 14 bases between them. The CDR3 has 10 amino acids. CDR3 amino acids: CSVIKGRAFF. For the CDR3, the DNA is TGCAGTGTTATAAAGGGGCGCGCTTTCTTT.

The rearrangement joins TRBV30 to TRBJ2-7; 8 nucleotides align to TRBD1. Germline V CDR1 and CDR2: GTSNPN, SVGIG (reference sequence). This CDR3 contains 13 residues. V gave up 3 bases and J gave up 6 bases; unmatched junction bases: 7. CDR3 protein: CAWSLTGACEQYF. CDR3 coding DNA: TGTGCCTGGAGCTTGACAGGGGCCTGCGAGCAGTACTTC. The variable domain in full, completed from reference TRBV30 and TRBJ2-7, reads SQTIHQWPATLVQPVGSPLSLECTVEGTSNPNLYWYRQAAGRGLQLLFYSVGIGQISSEVPQNLSASRPQDRQFILSSKKLLLSDSGFYLCAWSLTGACEQYFGPGTRLTVT.

The sample holds a few counts of this clonotype. The chain has TRBV19 and TRBJ2-2, with D perhaps TRBD1 (6 bases). Trimming took off 8 bases at V and 0 bases at J, with 10 bases between the two ends. There are 14 residues in the CDR3. CDR1 and CDR2 (germline): LNHDA, SQIVND (reference sequence). CDR3 amino acids: CASEDSPNTGELFF. The CDR3 nucleotides read TGTGCCAGTGAGGACAGCCCGAACACCGGGGAGCTGTTTTTT.

This chain connects TRBV12-3 or TRBV12-4 to TRBJ2-1, with D tentatively TRBD1 (6 bases). V gave up 4 bases and J gave up 10 bases, with 17 bases separating them. The CDR3 runs to 14 residues. CDR3 DNA: TGTGCCAGCAGTTCTCGGACAGAACTCCTGGAGCAGTTCTTC. Translation: CASSSRTELLEQFF.

This clonotype was seen a few times. The chain has TRBV4-3 and TRBJ2-2; TRBD2 agrees at 9 bases. CDR3 length: 18 residues. J lost 4 bases, V lost 0 bases, and 9 bases had no gene match. The germline gives CDR1 LGHNA, CDR2 YSLEER. The DNA of the CDR3 is TGCGCCAGCAGCCAAGATGGTCCGGCTAGCGGGACCACCGGGGAGCTGTTTTTT. This sequence encodes CASSQDGPASGTTGELFF.

The chain uses TRBV13 and TRBJ2-6; maybe TRBD1 (6 bases). Germline V gene sequence: CDR1 PRHDT, CDR2 FYEKMQ (reference sequence). The V and J ends lost 7 bases and 2 bases respectively, with 12 bases between them. This CDR3 is built from 15 residues. The CDR3 spells CASNLRGTGANVLTF. DNA of the CDR3: TGTGCCAGCAACCTAAGGGGGACTGGGGCCAACGTCCTGACTTTC.

About this clonotype itself: The final CDR3 position lacks the conserved phenylalanine or tryptophan, pointing to a likely read error. V gene TRBV27 combines with J gene TRBJ1-1, with D possibly being TRBD1 (5 bases). V was pared by 3 bases and J by 4 bases, with 6 bases between. Germline V gene sequence: CDR1 MNHEY, CDR2 SMNVEV (reference sequence). CDR3 length: 12 residues. The CDR3 region has the DNA TGTGCCAGCAGTTTTCAGGGCACTGAAGCTTTCTTA. Encoded protein: CASSFQGTEAFL.

This clonotype was observed a few times. The V and J genes are TRBV24-1 and TRBJ2-5, with D possibly being TRBD1 (6 bases). Trimming shortened V by 4 bases and J by 2 bases, and 13 bases separated the two germline ends. The CDR3 is made up of 15 amino acids. Germline CDR1 reads KGHDR; CDR2 reads SFDVKD. In nucleotides, the CDR3 is TGTGCCACCAGTGACACCGGGACACCACAAGAGACCCAGTACTTC. Translated: CATSDTGTPQETQYF.

Details on this clonotype: This may be a read error, as it is one base from a much larger clone. The chain joins TRBV4-3 to TRBJ2-2; D gene unclear. Germline V gene sequence: CDR1 LGHNA, CDR2 YSLEER. The CDR3 extends over 15 amino acids. The CDR3 loop reads CARSQDSRSTGELFF. The CDR3 region has the DNA TGCGCCCGCAGCCAAGACTCCAGAAGCACCGGGGAGCTGTTTTTT.

Note on this clonotype: One end of the junction varies from germline; a read error may be responsible. CDR3: CANSYPRGGQDQPQHF. The CDR3, as DNA: TGTGCCAACAGTTACCCGCGGGGGGGGCAGGATCAGCCCCAGCATTTT. The gene calls are TRBV6-2 or TRBV6-3 and TRBJ1-5; a weak D match, TRBD1 (6 bases). Germline V gene lookup returns CDR1 MNHEY and CDR2 SVGEGT. The CDR3 has 16 residues.

This chain links TRBV19 with TRBJ1-5; TRBD1 might be the D (5 bases). The CDR3 length is 16 residues. V was clipped by 0 bases and J by 2 bases, with 11 bases between them. In germline, CDR1 is LNHDA, CDR2 SQIVND (reference sequence). This CDR3 is CASSIEVARGNQPQHF. CDR3 sequence (DNA): TGTGCCAGTAGTATAGAGGTCGCCAGGGGCAATCAGCCCCAGCATTTT. Full variable domain (missing parts from reference TRBV19 and TRBJ1-5): DGGITQSPKYLFRKEGQNVTLSCEQNLNHDAMYWYRQDPGQGLRLIYYSQIVNDFQKGDIAEGYSVSREKKESFPLTVTSAQKNPTAFYLCASSIEVARGNQPQHFGDGTRLSIL.

This clonotype was found many times. V is TRBV28 and J is TRBJ2-3; 11 nucleotides agree with TRBD2. Germline CDR1 and CDR2: MDHEN and SYDVKM. The CDR3 totals 18 residues. V lost 8 bases, J lost 4 bases, and 17 bases stayed unmatched. The CDR3 sequence is CASAAYSGRVERADTQYF. The DNA of the CDR3 is TGTGCCAGCGCCGCATATAGCGGGAGGGTAGAGAGGGCAGATACGCAGTATTTT.

The chain carries TRBV19 and TRBJ2-3, with 11 bases aligning to TRBD2. This CDR3 has 16 amino acids. CDR1 and CDR2 from the germline V gene are LNHDA and SQIVND (reference sequence). V shed 7 bases, J shed 1 base, and the junction held 7 bases outside the gene matches. The CDR3, as DNA: TGTGCCAGTAATACCCCGGGACTAGCGGGCACAGATACGCAGTATTTT. Its protein is CASNTPGLAGTDTQYF.

As for this clonotype: A read error may explain this, as a much larger clone is one base away. The conserved phenylalanine or tryptophan is not found at the CDR3 terminus, so this likely reflects a read error. V gene TRBV4-3 combines with J gene TRBJ1-1; D is unresolved. V was shortened by 3 bases and J by 4 bases, with 15 bases between the two germline ends. CDR3 length: 15 amino acids. CDR1 and CDR2 from the germline V gene are LGHNA and YSLEER. CDR3 amino acids: CASSQGMGLFTEAFL. DNA of the CDR3: TGCGCCAGCAGCCAGGGGATGGGATTATTCACTGAAGCTTTCCTT.

This clonotype came up a few times. This chain joins TRBV19 and TRBJ2-7; 8 bases agree with TRBD1. CDR3 length equals 15 residues. V was pared by 3 bases and J by 6 bases, with 10 bases of the junction left unmatched. Germline V CDR1 and CDR2: LNHDA, SQIVND (reference sequence). CDR3 protein: CASSITGGGSVEQYF. The CDR3 region has the DNA TGTGCCAGTAGTATCACAGGGGGTGGTTCGGTCGAGCAGTACTTC. The whole variable domain, filled in from reference TRBV19 and TRBJ2-7, reads DGGITQSPKYLFRKEGQNVTLSCEQNLNHDAMYWYRQDPGQGLRLIYYSQIVNDFQKGDIAEGYSVSREKKESFPLTVTSAQKNPTAFYLCASSITGGGSVEQYFGPGTRLTVT.

The V call is TRBV20-1, the J call TRBJ1-6, with unresolved D. Germline-derived CDR1 and CDR2 are DFQATT and SNEGSKA (reference sequence). This CDR3 is 14 amino acids long. The ends were cut back, 0 bases at V and 11 bases at J, with 14 bases in the middle. As DNA, the CDR3 is TGCAGTGCTAGAGATGAGGGTTTATTTACACCCCTCCACTTT. Its translation: CSARDEGLFTPLHF.

V usage is TRBV27 and J usage is TRBJ2-5, with D unclear. The CDR3 totals 13 residues. Trimming cost V 6 bases and J 4 bases, with 12 bases left between them. The germline gives CDR1 MNHEY, CDR2 SMNVEV (reference sequence). The CDR3 DNA reads TGTGCCAGCAGCCGAGGCCCTGGAGAGACCCAGTACTTC. Translating it yields CASSRGPGETQYF.

This clonotype came up many times. This chain uses TRBV11-1 with TRBJ2-7; weak D call: TRBD2 (5 bases). The V gene lost 5 bases and the J gene lost 6 bases, with 11 bases spanning the gap. Germline V lookup: CDR1 SGHAT, CDR2 FQDESV (reference sequence). CDR3 length: 12 amino acids. The CDR3 sequence is CASSLLGLEQYF. CDR3 DNA: TGTGCCAGCAGCCTACTAGGACTCGAGCAGTACTTC. The full variable domain, its missing parts supplied by reference TRBV11-1 and TRBJ2-7, is EAEVAQSPRYKITEKSQAVAFWCDPISGHATLYWYRQILGQGPELLVQFQDESVVDDSQLPKDRFSAERLKGVDSTLKIQPAELGDSAMYLCASSLLGLEQYFGPGTRLTVT.